Listed here are 14 T cell receptor beta chains from one sample, sequenced in a study of blood T cell repertoires in COVID-19. This table comes from immunoSEQ multiplex PCR, and its TCRdb copy is limited to in-frame clones, with some not included. The table shows about 100,000 clones, with about nine tenths occurring only once. Sample: peripheral blood. Receptors were obtained from a man aged 55 to 70 with acute or convalescent COVID-19.

The chain couples TRBV2 to TRBJ1-1; possible D gene TRBD1, 5 bases. The CDR3 totals 14 residues. Germline CDR1 and CDR2: SNHLY and FYNNEI. V was cut by 7 bases and J by 4 bases, with 16 bases left in between. CDR3 region: CASKDAIGGTEAFF. The CDR3 nucleotides read TGTGCCAGCAAGGATGCAATCGGGGGCACTGAAGCTTTCTTT.

The rearrangement uses TRBV12-5 and TRBJ1-1; D gene uncertain. Germline V gives CDR1 LGHNT, CDR2 FRNRAP. The CDR3 length is 14 residues. The V gene lost 5 bases and the J gene lost 4 bases, with 14 bases spanning the gap. CDR3 bases: TGTGCTAGTGGTCCCACCCGGGGATCCACTGAAGCTTTCTTT. Amino acid sequence: CASGPTRGSTEAFF.

The rearrangement joins TRBV5-1 to TRBJ2-3; D possibly corresponds to TRBD2 (6 bases). Germline CDR1 SGHRS, CDR2 YFSETQ. This CDR3 region has 14 residues. Trimming removed 0 bases at V and 4 bases at J, with 9 bases between. CDR3 coding DNA: TGCGCCAGCAGCTTGGGCGGGATCGCAGATACGCAGTATTTT. Translation gives CASSLGGIADTQYF.

This sequence joins TRBV7-2 and TRBJ2-1; 9 bases match TRBD1. The CDR3 runs to 17 residues. The J segment lost 4 bases and the V segment lost 5 bases, leaving 12 bases of the junction unmatched. Germline V gene data show CDR1 as SGHTA and CDR2 as FQGNSA. The CDR3 nucleotides read TGTGCCAGCAGCCCCCACTCGGCGGGACAGGGATACAATGAGCAGTTCTTC. Translation: CASSPHSAGQGYNEQFF.

To note about this clone: The sample holds other DNA sequences that translate to the same CDR3. The chain uses TRBV6-5 and TRBJ1-6; D gene uncertain. With 2 bases removed from V and 10 bases from J, the gap between germline ends came to 6 bases. This CDR3 is 12 amino acids long. Germline values: CDR1 MNHEY, CDR2 SVGAGI. The CDR3 nucleotides read TGTGCCAGCAGTTACCGAGAGTCACCCCTCCACTTT. The encoded protein is CASSYRESPLHF.

This CDR3 reads CASTKSRQGDTGELFF. In DNA form, the CDR3 reads TGTGCCAGCACCAAATCGCGACAGGGCGACACCGGGGAGCTGTTTTTT. The rearrangement links TRBV5-4 to TRBJ2-2, with 7 positions matching TRBD1. Germline V gene data show CDR1 as SGHNT and CDR2 as YYREEE (reference sequence). Trimming took 6 bases from V and 3 from J; bases not matched to a gene: 11. The CDR3 totals 16 residues.

The V gene is TRBV23-1, the J gene TRBJ1-5; perhaps TRBD1 as D (5 bases). TRBV23-1 is given ORF status, its function remaining uncertain. This CDR3 is 16 amino acids long. V dropped 3 bases and J dropped 4 bases, with 16 bases sitting between them. This CDR3 is CASSHGRGEMNQPQHF. For the CDR3, the DNA is TGCGCCAGCAGTCACGGTCGGGGGGAAATGAATCAGCCCCAGCATTTT.

The genes are TRBV7-9 and TRBJ1-4, with TRBD1 as a possible D gene (5 bases). Per germline, CDR1 SEHNR and CDR2 FQNEAQ (reference sequence). This CDR3 comprises 16 residues. V lost 0 bases and J 0 bases, leaving 8 bases between the germline ends. CDR3: CASSLAQGATNEKLFF. CDR3 coding DNA: TGTGCCAGCAGCTTAGCCCAGGGCGCAACTAATGAAAAACTGTTTTTT.

The rearrangement joins TRBV19 to TRBJ2-7, with 9 nucleotides matching TRBD1. J was trimmed by 8 bases and V by 3 bases; bases with no gene match: 11. This CDR3 is built from 15 residues. Germline values: CDR1 LNHDA, CDR2 SQIVND (reference sequence). CDR3 loop: CASSMQQGALVKQYF. Here the CDR3 DNA reads TGTGCCAGTAGTATGCAACAGGGGGCGCTGGTGAAGCAGTACTTC.

V gene TRBV6-5 combines with J gene TRBJ2-1; 7 bases are a match to TRBD1. The CDR3 is 13 residues long. Looked up from germline, CDR1 is MNHEY and CDR2 is SVGAGI. With V trimmed by 6 bases and J by 6 bases, 5 bases remained unmatched. The CDR3 coding sequence is TGTGCCAGCAGAATGACAGGGTTCAATGAGCAGTTCTTC. The encoded protein is CASRMTGFNEQFF.

The CDR3 sequence is CASRLGQFSNQPQHF. For the CDR3, the DNA is TGTGCCAGCAGACTCGGACAGTTTAGCAATCAGCCCCAGCATTTT. The V call is TRBV6-5, the J call TRBJ1-5; possibly TRBD1 for D (6 bases). This CDR3 has 15 amino acids. The V gene's germline CDR1 is MNHEY and CDR2 SVGAGI. Trimming pared 6 bases from V and 0 bases from J, leaving 12 bases between.

The chain has TRBV11-3 and TRBJ1-3, with D possibly TRBD1 on 5 matching bases. V was pared by 10 bases and J by 0 bases, with 13 bases between. Looked up from germline, CDR1 is SGHNT and CDR2 is YENEEA. The CDR3 contains 14 residues. The CDR3 DNA sequence: TGTGCCACCGCTGTGGGGGGCTCTGGAAACACCATATATTTT. Amino acid sequence: CATAVGGSGNTIYF.

The CDR3 region has the DNA TGCGCCAGCAGCCAAGATTCAGACCCTTCGGGGGAGCAGTACTTC. It yields the protein CASSQDSDPSGEQYF. The chain joins TRBV4-1 to TRBJ2-7; TRBD2 is a possible D gene (5 bases). The germline V gene encodes CDR1 MGHRA and CDR2 YSYEKL. The CDR3 consists of 15 residues. V gave up 0 bases and J gave up 7 bases, with 16 bases separating them.

The chain links TRBV5-1 to TRBJ2-7; TRBD1 aligns across 8 bases. Germline CDR1 reads SGHRS; CDR2 reads YFSETQ. This CDR3 comprises 15 residues. V lost 0 bases to trimming and J lost 6 bases; unmatched junction nucleotides: 8. This CDR3 is CASSLASGQVPEQYF. CDR3 nucleotide sequence: TGCGCCAGCAGCTTGGCCTCGGGACAGGTTCCCGAGCAGTACTTC.